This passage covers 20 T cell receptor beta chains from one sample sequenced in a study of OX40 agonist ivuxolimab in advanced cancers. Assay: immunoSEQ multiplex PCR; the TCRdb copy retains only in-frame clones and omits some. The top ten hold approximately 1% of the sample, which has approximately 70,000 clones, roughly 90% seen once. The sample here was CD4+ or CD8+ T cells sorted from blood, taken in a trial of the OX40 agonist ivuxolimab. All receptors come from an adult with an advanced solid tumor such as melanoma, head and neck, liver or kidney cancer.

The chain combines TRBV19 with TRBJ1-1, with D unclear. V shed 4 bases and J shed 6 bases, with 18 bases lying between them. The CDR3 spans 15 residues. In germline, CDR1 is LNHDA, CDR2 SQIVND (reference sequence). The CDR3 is CASSTPSLKVAEAFF. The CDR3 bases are TGTGCCAGTAGTACCCCGTCCCTTAAGGTCGCTGAAGCTTTCTTT. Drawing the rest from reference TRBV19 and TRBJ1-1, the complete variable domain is DGGITQSPKYLFRKEGQNVTLSCEQNLNHDAMYWYRQDPGQGLRLIYYSQIVNDFQKGDIAEGYSVSREKKESFPLTVTSAQKNPTAFYLCASSTPSLKVAEAFFGQGTRLTVV.

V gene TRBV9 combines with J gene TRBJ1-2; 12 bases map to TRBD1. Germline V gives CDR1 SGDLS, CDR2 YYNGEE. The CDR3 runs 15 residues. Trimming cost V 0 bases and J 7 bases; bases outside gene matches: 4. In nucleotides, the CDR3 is TGTGCCAGCAGCGTAGGGGGACAGGGGGCCTCTGGCTACACCTTC. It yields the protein CASSVGGQGASGYTF.

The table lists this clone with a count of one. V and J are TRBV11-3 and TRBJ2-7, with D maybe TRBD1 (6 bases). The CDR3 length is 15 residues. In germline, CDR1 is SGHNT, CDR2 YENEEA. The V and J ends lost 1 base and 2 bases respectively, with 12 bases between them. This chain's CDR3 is CASSLASQGPYEQYF. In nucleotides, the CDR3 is TGTGCCAGCAGCTTAGCGTCACAGGGCCCCTACGAGCAGTACTTC. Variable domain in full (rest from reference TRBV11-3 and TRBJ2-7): EAGVVQSPRYKIIEKKQPVAFWCNPISGHNTLYWYLQNLGQGPELLIRYENEEAVDDSQLPKDRFSAERLKGVDSTLKIQPAELGDSAVYLCASSLASQGPYEQYFGPGTRLTVT.

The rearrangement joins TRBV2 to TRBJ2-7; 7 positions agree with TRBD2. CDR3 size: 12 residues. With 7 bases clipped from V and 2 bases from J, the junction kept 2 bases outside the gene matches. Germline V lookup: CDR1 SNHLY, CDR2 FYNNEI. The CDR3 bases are TGTGCCAGCACGGGGGGACCCTACGAGCAGTACTTC. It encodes CASTGGPYEQYF.

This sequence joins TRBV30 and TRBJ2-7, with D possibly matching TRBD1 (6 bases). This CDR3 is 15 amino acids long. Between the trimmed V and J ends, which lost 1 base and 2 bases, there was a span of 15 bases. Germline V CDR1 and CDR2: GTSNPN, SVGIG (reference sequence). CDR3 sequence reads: CAWSEGQQGAYEQYF. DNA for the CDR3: TGTGCCTGGAGTGAAGGTCAACAGGGAGCCTACGAGCAGTACTTC. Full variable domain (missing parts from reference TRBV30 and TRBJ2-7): SQTIHQWPATLVQPVGSPLSLECTVEGTSNPNLYWYRQAAGRGLQLLFYSVGIGQISSEVPQNLSASRPQDRQFILSSKKLLLSDSGFYLCAWSEGQQGAYEQYFGPGTRLTVT.

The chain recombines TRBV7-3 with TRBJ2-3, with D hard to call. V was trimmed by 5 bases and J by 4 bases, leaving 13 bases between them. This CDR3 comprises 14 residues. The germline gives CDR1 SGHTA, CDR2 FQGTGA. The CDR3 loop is CASSREMGPDTQYF. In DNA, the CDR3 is TGTGCCAGCAGCCGTGAAATGGGCCCAGATACGCAGTATTTT.

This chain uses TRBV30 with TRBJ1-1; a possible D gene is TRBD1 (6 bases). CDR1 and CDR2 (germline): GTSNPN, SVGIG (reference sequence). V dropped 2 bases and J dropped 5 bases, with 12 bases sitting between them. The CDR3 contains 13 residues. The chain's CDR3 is CAWSHTGLTEAFF. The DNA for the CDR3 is TGTGCCTGGAGTCATACAGGGCTGACTGAAGCTTTCTTT.

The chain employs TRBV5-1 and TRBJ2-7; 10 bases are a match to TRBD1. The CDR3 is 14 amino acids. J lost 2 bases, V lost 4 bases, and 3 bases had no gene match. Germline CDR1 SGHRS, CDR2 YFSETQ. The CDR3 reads CASSRGQGAYEQYF. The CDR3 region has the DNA TGCGCCAGCAGCCGTGGACAGGGGGCCTACGAGCAGTACTTC.

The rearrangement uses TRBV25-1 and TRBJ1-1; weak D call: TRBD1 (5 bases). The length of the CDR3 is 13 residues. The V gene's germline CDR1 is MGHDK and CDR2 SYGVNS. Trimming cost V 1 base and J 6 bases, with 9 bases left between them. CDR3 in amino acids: CASSESRGAEAFF. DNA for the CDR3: TGTGCCAGCAGTGAATCAAGGGGAGCTGAAGCTTTCTTT.

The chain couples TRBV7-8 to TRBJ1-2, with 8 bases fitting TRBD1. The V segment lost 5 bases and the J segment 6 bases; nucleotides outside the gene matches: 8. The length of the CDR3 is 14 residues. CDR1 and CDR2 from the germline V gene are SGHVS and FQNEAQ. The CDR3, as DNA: TGTGCCAGCAGCGGACAGGGAACCCAGAATGGCTACACCTTC. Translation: CASSGQGTQNGYTF.

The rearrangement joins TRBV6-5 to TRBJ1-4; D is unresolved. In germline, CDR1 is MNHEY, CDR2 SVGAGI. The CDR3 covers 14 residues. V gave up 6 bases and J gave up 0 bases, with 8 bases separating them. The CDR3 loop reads CASSRTTTNEKLFF. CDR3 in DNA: TGTGCCAGCAGCCGGACCACAACTAATGAAAAACTGTTTTTT.

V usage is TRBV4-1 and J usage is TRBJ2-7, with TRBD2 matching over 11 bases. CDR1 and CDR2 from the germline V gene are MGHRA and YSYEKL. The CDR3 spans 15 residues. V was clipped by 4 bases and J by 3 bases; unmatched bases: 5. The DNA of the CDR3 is TGCGCCAGCAGCCTAGCGGGAGGGAGGGACTACGAGCAGTACTTC. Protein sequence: CASSLAGGRDYEQYF.

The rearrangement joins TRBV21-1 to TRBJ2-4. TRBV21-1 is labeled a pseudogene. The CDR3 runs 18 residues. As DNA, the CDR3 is TGTGCCAGCAGCGCTTGGACGGATAGTACGACCCAACGTAACATTCAGTACTTC. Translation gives CASSAWTDSTTQRNIQYF.

CDR3 in DNA: TGTGCCAGCAGTGGCAGCCCAGGGACGCAAGTAACTGAAGCTTTCTTT. This encodes CASSGSPGTQVTEAFF. This chain connects TRBV6-1 to TRBJ1-1, with D possibly TRBD1 on 5 matching bases. V was trimmed by 4 bases and J by 5 bases, leaving 20 bases between them. Germline V gene sequence: CDR1 MNHNS, CDR2 SASEGT. The CDR3 spans 16 residues.

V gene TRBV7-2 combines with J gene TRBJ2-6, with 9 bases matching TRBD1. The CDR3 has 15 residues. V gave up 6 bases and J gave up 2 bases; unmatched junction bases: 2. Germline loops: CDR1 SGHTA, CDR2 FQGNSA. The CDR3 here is CASSRDRAGANVLTF. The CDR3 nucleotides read TGTGCCAGCAGTCGGGACAGGGCTGGGGCCAACGTCCTGACTTTC.

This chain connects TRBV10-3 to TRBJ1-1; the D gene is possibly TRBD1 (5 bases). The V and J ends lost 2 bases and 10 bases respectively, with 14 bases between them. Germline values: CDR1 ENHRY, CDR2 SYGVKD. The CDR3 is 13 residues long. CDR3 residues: CAISEIQGGLAFF. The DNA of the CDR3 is TGTGCCATCAGTGAGATCCAGGGAGGTTTAGCTTTCTTT.

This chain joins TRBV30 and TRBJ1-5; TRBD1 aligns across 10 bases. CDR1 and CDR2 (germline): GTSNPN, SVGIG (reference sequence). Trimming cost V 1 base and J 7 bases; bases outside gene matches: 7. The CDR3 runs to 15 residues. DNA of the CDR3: TGTGCCTGGAGTGGGCCGGGACAGGGGTACCAGCCCCAGCATTTT. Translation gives CAWSGPGQGYQPQHF.

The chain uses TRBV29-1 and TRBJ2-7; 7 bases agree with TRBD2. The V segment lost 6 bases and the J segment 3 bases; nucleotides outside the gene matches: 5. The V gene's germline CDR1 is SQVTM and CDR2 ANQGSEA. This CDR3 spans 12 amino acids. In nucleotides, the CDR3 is TGCAGCGTGGGCGGGGGTGGCTACGAGCAGTACTTC. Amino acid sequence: CSVGGGGYEQYF.

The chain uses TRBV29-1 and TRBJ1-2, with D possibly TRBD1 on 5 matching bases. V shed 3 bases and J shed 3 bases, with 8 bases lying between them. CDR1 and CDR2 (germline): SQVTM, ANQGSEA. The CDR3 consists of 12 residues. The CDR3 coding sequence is TGCAGCGTTGATAGGGGCGACTATGGCTACACCTTC. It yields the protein CSVDRGDYGYTF.

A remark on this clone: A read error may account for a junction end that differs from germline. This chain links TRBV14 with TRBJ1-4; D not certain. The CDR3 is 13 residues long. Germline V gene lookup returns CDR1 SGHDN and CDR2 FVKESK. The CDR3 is CASSLSNFEKLFF. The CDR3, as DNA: TGTGCCAGCAGCCTCTCTAATTTCGAAAAGCTGTTTTTT.